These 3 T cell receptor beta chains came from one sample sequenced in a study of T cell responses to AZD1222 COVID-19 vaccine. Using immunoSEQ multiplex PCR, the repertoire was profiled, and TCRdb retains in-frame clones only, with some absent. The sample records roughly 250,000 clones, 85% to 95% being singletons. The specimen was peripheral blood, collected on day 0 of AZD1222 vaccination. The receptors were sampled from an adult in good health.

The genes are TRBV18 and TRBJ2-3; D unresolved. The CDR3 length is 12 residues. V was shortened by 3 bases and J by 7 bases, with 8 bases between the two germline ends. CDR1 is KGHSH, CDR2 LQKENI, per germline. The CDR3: CASSPGINTQYF. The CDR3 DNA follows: TGTGCCAGCTCACCGGGGATTAATACGCAGTATTTT.

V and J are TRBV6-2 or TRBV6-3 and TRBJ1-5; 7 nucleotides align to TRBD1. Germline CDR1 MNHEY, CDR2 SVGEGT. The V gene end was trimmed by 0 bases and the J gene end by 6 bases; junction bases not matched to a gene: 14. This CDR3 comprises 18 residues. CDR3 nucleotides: TGTGCCAGCAGTTACTCGAATGCAGGACAGGATTCGGGTCAGCCCCAGCATTTT. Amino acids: CASSYSNAGQDSGQPQHF.

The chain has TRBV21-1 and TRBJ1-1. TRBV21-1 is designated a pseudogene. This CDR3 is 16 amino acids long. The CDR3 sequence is CASSKARGMVNTEAFF. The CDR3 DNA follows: TGTGCCAGCAGCAAAGCGCGGGGGATGGTGAACACTGAAGCTTTCTTT.